The 32 T cell receptor beta chains below were found in one sample sequenced in a study of blood T cell repertoires in COVID-19 (dated by TCRdb to 2019 to 2021). The receptor library was made with the immunoSEQ multiplex PCR assay. TCRdb limited this immuneACCESS table to in-frame rearrangements with V and J called. A share of clones is missing; checked studies link under half to unresolved V genes, and the rest is unexplained. The sample includes hundreds of thousands of clones, with 85% observed a single time. The ten biggest clones cover roughly 15% of the sample. Sequenced: peripheral blood. These receptors were obtained from a human donor in a cohort sampled during active COVID-19.

This clone occurred a few times. The chain has TRBV5-1 and TRBJ1-1, with a tentative D call TRBD1 (6 bases). This CDR3 is 15 amino acids long. The V gene lost 4 bases and the J gene lost 1 base, with 14 bases spanning the gap. Germline V CDR1 and CDR2: SGHRS, YFSETQ. The chain's CDR3 is CASSLFNRANTEAFF. The CDR3, as DNA: TGCGCCAGCAGCCTCTTCAACAGGGCGAACACTGAAGCTTTCTTT.

The V and J genes are TRBV19 and TRBJ1-1; 10 bases fit TRBD1. Germline V lookup: CDR1 LNHDA, CDR2 SQIVND (reference sequence). Unmatched junction bases numbered 5, after V lost 8 bases and J lost 5 bases. The CDR3 totals 13 residues. Written as DNA, the CDR3 is TGTGCCAGTGGGGACAGGGGACCGACTGAAGCTTTCTTT. Its translation: CASGDRGPTEAFF. Supplemented by reference TRBV19 and TRBJ1-1, the full variable domain reads DGGITQSPKYLFRKEGQNVTLSCEQNLNHDAMYWYRQDPGQGLRLIYYSQIVNDFQKGDIAEGYSVSREKKESFPLTVTSAQKNPTAFYLCASGDRGPTEAFFGQGTRLTVV.

The gene calls are TRBV14 and TRBJ1-2; 7 positions agree with TRBD1. The CDR3 covers 16 residues. The germline CDR1 and CDR2 sequences are SGHDN and FVKESK. The trim removed 4 bases at V and 4 bases at J, leaving 12 bases unmatched. DNA for the CDR3: TGTGCCAGCAGCCCCTTGGGACAGTCGGCTCCCTATGGCTACACCTTC. Its protein is CASSPLGQSAPYGYTF. Variable domain in full (rest from reference TRBV14 and TRBJ1-2): EAGVTQFPSHSVIEKGQTVTLRCDPISGHDNLYWYRRVMGKEIKFLLHFVKESKQDESGMPNNRFLAERTGGTYSTLKVQPAELEDSGVYFCASSPLGQSAPYGYTFGSGTRLTVV.

The CDR3 reads CASSENRGYTGELFF. Here the CDR3 DNA reads TGTGCCAGCAGCGAAAACAGGGGGTACACCGGGGAGCTGTTTTTT. The chain uses TRBV9 and TRBJ2-2; 8 nucleotides match TRBD1. Germline V gives CDR1 SGDLS, CDR2 YYNGEE. J lost 3 bases, V lost 3 bases, and 4 bases had no gene match. This CDR3 is built from 15 residues.

This sequence joins TRBV28 and TRBJ1-3, with TRBD1 identical over 7 bases. Trimming at V came to 3 bases and at J to 2 bases, leaving 4 bases not matched to a gene. Per the germline V gene, CDR1 is MDHEN and CDR2 is SYDVKM. The CDR3 extends over 15 amino acids. CDR3 nucleotide sequence: TGTGCCAGCAGTTTGACAACAGGGGCTGGAAACACCATATATTTT. Protein: CASSLTTGAGNTIYF.

V and J are TRBV28 and TRBJ1-2; 7 bases align to TRBD1. After removal of 4 bases from V and 5 bases from J, the junction contained 10 bases not matched to a gene. The CDR3 totals 15 residues. The germline V gene has CDR1 MDHEN and CDR2 SYDVKM. CDR3 sequence (DNA): TGTGCCAGCAGTTCTACGGGACAGCCGAATTATGGCTACACCTTC. It translates to CASSSTGQPNYGYTF.

The chain joins TRBV5-1 to TRBJ2-7; D possibly corresponds to TRBD2 (6 bases). The V gene lost 4 bases and the J gene lost 3 bases, with 17 bases spanning the gap. Germline V gene sequence: CDR1 SGHRS, CDR2 YFSETQ. The length of the CDR3 is 15 residues. The CDR3 reads CASSASSTGDYEQYF. In nucleotides, the CDR3 is TGCGCCAGCAGCGCCTCTTCGACGGGGGACTACGAGCAGTACTTC.

The chain combines TRBV7-9 with TRBJ1-2; TRBD1 might be the D (5 bases). Germline V gene data show CDR1 as SEHNR and CDR2 as FQNEAQ (reference sequence). This CDR3 is 15 amino acids long. V lost 5 bases, J lost 2 bases, and 15 bases lay in between. CDR3 bases: TGTGCCAGCAGCGCCATAATGGGGCGGAACTATGGCTACACCTTC. Its protein is CASSAIMGRNYGYTF.

This clone was seen a handful of times. The chain couples TRBV3-1 (or the pseudogene TRBV3-2) to TRBJ2-7, with TRBD1 identical over 8 bases. The CDR3 contains 17 residues. Germline V gives CDR1 LGHDT, CDR2 YNNKEL (reference sequence). After removal of 1 base from V and 1 base from J, the junction contained 9 bases not matched to a gene. CDR3 region: CASSQGPGTGTSYEQYF. CDR3 sequence (DNA): TGTGCCAGCAGCCAAGGGCCTGGGACAGGAACTTCCTACGAGCAGTACTTC.

The CDR3: CASSAIAGTKQFF. CDR3 coding DNA: TGTGCCAGCAGTGCCATAGCCGGGACAAAGCAGTTCTTC. The rearrangement joins TRBV25-1 to TRBJ2-1, with TRBD1 as a possible D gene (6 bases). Trimming shortened V by 4 bases and J by 11 bases, and 15 bases separated the two germline ends. The CDR3 runs to 13 residues. Germline assignment: CDR1 MGHDK and CDR2 SYGVNS.

The rearrangement uses TRBV28 and TRBJ2-7, with D perhaps TRBD2 (6 bases). V shed 6 bases and J shed 3 bases, with 12 bases lying between them. Germline lookup yields CDR1 MDHEN and CDR2 SYDVKM. The CDR3 has 13 amino acids. Here the CDR3 reads CASSLGSLYEQYF. The CDR3 DNA is TGTGCCAGCAGCCTCGGGAGTCTCTACGAGCAGTACTTC.

The chain combines TRBV4-1 with TRBJ2-3, with 9 bases fitting TRBD2. This CDR3 comprises 17 residues. Germline-derived CDR1 and CDR2 are MGHRA and YSYEKL. J gave up 5 bases and V 4 bases, and 13 bases lay outside the gene matches. CDR3 residues: CASSLQTRGGSGDTQYF. In DNA form, the CDR3 reads TGCGCCAGCAGCCTACAAACGCGGGGGGGCTCCGGAGATACGCAGTATTTT.

The V gene is TRBV4-2, the J gene TRBJ2-1, with 8 positions matching TRBD2. This CDR3 contains 16 residues. CDR1 and CDR2 (germline): LGHNA, YNFKEQ. V was clipped by 5 bases and J by 8 bases; unmatched bases: 14. This chain's CDR3 is CASSYLVEGLGDEQFF. The CDR3 DNA reads as TGTGCCAGCAGCTACTTGGTAGAGGGACTAGGAGATGAGCAGTTCTTC.

This clone occurred a few times. The chain recombines TRBV21-1 with TRBJ2-5; the table's D call of TRBD2 was not tested on the DNA. TRBV21-1 counts as a pseudogene. The CDR3 is 13 amino acids. As DNA, the CDR3 is TGTGCCAGCAGCAAAGGAGGGCGGGAGACCCAGTACTTC. Its translation: CASSKGGRETQYF.

The V and J genes are TRBV9 and TRBJ2-7; 7 bases are shared with TRBD1. This CDR3 is built from 15 residues. Trimming removed 4 bases from V and 2 bases from J; junction bases left unmatched: 9. Germline-derived CDR1 and CDR2 are SGDLS and YYNGEE. CDR3 bases: TGTGCCAGCAGCCCCCTCGGGACAGCGGCCTACGAGCAGTACTTC. Its translation is CASSPLGTAAYEQYF. Full variable domain (missing parts from reference TRBV9 and TRBJ2-7): DSGVTQTPKHLITATGQRVTLRCSPRSGDLSVYWYQQSLDQGLQFLIQYYNGEERAKGNILERFSAQQFPDLHSELNLSSLELGDSALYFCASSPLGTAAYEQYFGPGTRLTVT.

V is TRBV7-2 and J is TRBJ1-1; 7 bases are a match to TRBD1. CDR1 and CDR2 from the germline V gene are SGHTA and FQGNSA. V shed 4 bases, J shed 4 bases, and the junction held 3 bases outside the gene matches. The CDR3 runs to 13 residues. CDR3 nucleotide sequence: TGTGCCAGCAGCTCCCACAGGGGCACTGAAGCTTTCTTT. Translated, it gives CASSSHRGTEAFF.

This sequence joins TRBV5-1 and TRBJ2-1, with a weak D call TRBD1 (6 bases). The CDR3 consists of 16 residues. The V gene's germline CDR1 is SGHRS and CDR2 YFSETQ. Trimming removed 0 bases at V and 6 bases at J, with 16 bases between. This CDR3 is CASSLVSGQSFNEQFF. CDR3 in DNA: TGCGCCAGCAGCTTGGTTTCCGGACAGAGCTTCAATGAGCAGTTCTTC.

This rearrangement joins TRBV29-1 to TRBJ2-1, with TRBD2 matching over 7 bases. Germline assignment: CDR1 SQVTM and CDR2 ANQGSEA. After removal of 3 bases from V and 7 bases from J, the junction contained 15 bases not matched to a gene. This CDR3 has 16 amino acids. CDR3: CSVDTPGLRVPNEQFF. The CDR3 DNA is TGCAGCGTTGACACCCCGGGACTAAGAGTTCCTAATGAGCAGTTCTTC.

This chain connects TRBV3-1 (or the pseudogene TRBV3-2) to TRBJ1-3, with 9 bases matching TRBD1. Unmatched junction bases numbered 6, after V lost 1 base and J lost 2 bases. The V gene's germline CDR1 is LGHDT and CDR2 YNNKEL (reference sequence). The CDR3 is 17 amino acids. The CDR3 is CASSQVPGQGAGNTIYF. The CDR3, as DNA: TGTGCCAGCAGCCAAGTACCGGGACAGGGAGCTGGAAACACCATATATTTT.

V usage is TRBV7-3 and J usage is TRBJ2-3; tentatively, D is TRBD2 (5 bases). V was clipped by 8 bases and J by 0 bases, with 9 bases between them. Germline lookup yields CDR1 SGHTA and CDR2 FQGTGA. This CDR3 comprises 13 residues. CDR3 loop: CASGSGSTDTQYF. CDR3 nucleotides: TGTGCCAGCGGGAGCGGCAGCACAGATACGCAGTATTTT.

The chain is built from TRBV7-2 and TRBJ2-1; 7 bases are a match to TRBD2. Trimming took 0 bases from V and 4 from J; bases not matched to a gene: 3. From germline, CDR1 is SGHTA and CDR2 FQGNSA. The CDR3 covers 15 residues. For the CDR3, the DNA is TGTGCCAGCAGCTTAGCTAGCGGGCCTTACAATGAGCAGTTCTTC. It codes for CASSLASGPYNEQFF.

The rearrangement links TRBV4-3 to TRBJ1-2, with a weak D call TRBD1 (5 bases). Germline CDR1 reads LGHNA; CDR2 reads YSLEER. The CDR3 is made up of 15 amino acids. Deletions cut 0 bases from V and 4 bases from J, with 12 bases between. CDR3 residues: CASSQDIRGGYGYTF. The CDR3 DNA follows: TGCGCCAGCAGCCAAGATATTCGGGGGGGCTATGGCTACACCTTC.

This clone was seen just once. The rearrangement joins TRBV7-9 to TRBJ1-1; TRBD1 is a possible D gene (6 bases). Trimming removed 11 bases from V and 0 bases from J, with 19 bases in between. This CDR3 comprises 15 residues. Germline-derived CDR1 and CDR2 are SEHNR and FQNEAQ (reference sequence). CDR3 in amino acids: CACVQGPTLNTEAFF. CDR3 nucleotides: TGTGCCTGCGTACAGGGCCCTACCCTGAACACTGAAGCTTTCTTT.

The V and J genes are TRBV2 and TRBJ2-5; the D is unclear. The CDR3 runs 13 residues. Germline CDR1 SNHLY, CDR2 FYNNEI. Between the trimmed V and J ends, which lost 4 bases and 1 base, there was a span of 7 bases. The CDR3 DNA reads as TGTGCCAGCAGTGGCGGCAGCCAAGAGACCCAGTACTTC. It codes for CASSGGSQETQYF.

The chain couples TRBV19 to TRBJ1-3; TRBD1 aligns across 7 bases. The CDR3 is made up of 15 amino acids. J was trimmed by 0 bases and V by 6 bases; bases with no gene match: 5. Germline CDR1 reads LNHDA; CDR2 reads SQIVND (reference sequence). The CDR3 is CASRPGQLSGNTIYF. The CDR3 nucleotides read TGTGCCAGTAGGCCGGGACAGCTCTCTGGAAACACCATATATTTT.

This chain connects TRBV18 to TRBJ2-4; TRBD1 might be the D (8 bases). Trimming removed 3 bases from V and 7 bases from J, with 13 bases in between. In germline, CDR1 is KGHSH, CDR2 LQKENI. This CDR3 is 14 amino acids long. CDR3 amino acids: CASSPTQGGNIQYF. The CDR3 DNA sequence: TGTGCCAGCTCACCTACACAGGGGGGGAACATTCAGTACTTC.

This chain connects TRBV27 to TRBJ2-3; D gene ambiguous. Trimming removed 5 bases from V and 5 bases from J, with 14 bases in between. From germline, CDR1 is MNHEY and CDR2 SMNVEV (reference sequence). The CDR3 extends over 14 amino acids. The CDR3 reads CASSSASPRDTQYF. The CDR3 nucleotides are TGTGCCAGCAGTAGCGCTTCTCCCAGAGATACGCAGTATTTT.

The chain recombines TRBV27 with TRBJ2-1, with D tentatively TRBD1 (6 bases). This CDR3 has 14 residues. Germline loops: CDR1 MNHEY, CDR2 SMNVEV (reference sequence). Trimming cost V 7 bases and J 8 bases, with 18 bases left between them. The CDR3 reads CASTRRAHRDEQFF. CDR3 DNA sequence: TGTGCCAGCACCCGAAGGGCCCACAGGGATGAGCAGTTCTTC.

V usage is TRBV10-3 and J usage is TRBJ2-1; 7 bases are a match to TRBD2. CDR1 is ENHRY and CDR2 is SYGVKD in the germline V gene. CDR3 length equals 15 residues. V was pared by 4 bases and J by 0 bases, with 3 bases of the junction left unmatched. The CDR3 here is CAISGGGSSYNEQFF. The CDR3 bases are TGTGCCATCAGTGGGGGCGGGAGCTCCTACAATGAGCAGTTCTTC.

The gene calls are TRBV18 and TRBJ2-1, with 10 bases that match TRBD2. Losses at the gene ends were 0 bases for V and 5 bases for J; bases not matched to a gene: 4. The CDR3 extends over 16 amino acids. CDR1 is KGHSH and CDR2 is LQKENI in the germline V gene. CDR3 in DNA: TGTGCCAGCTCACCACCTAGCGGGAGGTCCCACAATGAGCAGTTCTTC. This translates into CASSPPSGRSHNEQFF.

The rearrangement links TRBV29-1 to TRBJ2-5, with a tentative D call TRBD1 (5 bases). The CDR3 length is 12 residues. The germline CDR1 and CDR2 sequences are SQVTM and ANQGSEA. V was cut by 7 bases and J by 5 bases, with 14 bases left in between. Here the CDR3 DNA reads TGCAGCGGTGACGTGGCAGGGGAGACCCAGTACTTC. Translated: CSGDVAGETQYF. Looking up the rest from reference TRBV29-1 and TRBJ2-5 gives the full variable domain: SAVISQKPSRDICQRGTSLTIQCQVDSQVTMMFWYRQQPGQSLTLIATANQGSEATYESGFVIDKFPISRPNLTFSTLTVSNMSPEDSSIYLCSGDVAGETQYFGPGTRLLVL.

The chain uses TRBV27 and TRBJ2-7; D not certain. Germline CDR1 reads MNHEY; CDR2 reads SMNVEV (reference sequence). There are 11 residues in the CDR3. Trimming took off 5 bases at V and 3 bases at J, with 5 bases between the two ends. CDR3 DNA sequence: TGTGCCAGCAGTCGTAACTACGAGCAGTACTTC. Translating it yields CASSRNYEQYF.